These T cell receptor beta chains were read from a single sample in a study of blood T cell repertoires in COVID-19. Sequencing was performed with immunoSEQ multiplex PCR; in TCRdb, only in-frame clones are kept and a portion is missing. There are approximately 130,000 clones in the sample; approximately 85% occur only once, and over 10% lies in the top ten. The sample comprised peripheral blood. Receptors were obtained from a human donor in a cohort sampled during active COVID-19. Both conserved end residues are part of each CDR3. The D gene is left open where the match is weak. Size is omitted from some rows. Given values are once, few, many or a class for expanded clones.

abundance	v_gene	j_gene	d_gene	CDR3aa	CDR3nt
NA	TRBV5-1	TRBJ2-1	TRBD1	CASSGGQGVSRWQFF	TGCGCCAGCAGCGGGGGACAGGGGGTGTCCCGCTGGCAGTTCTTC
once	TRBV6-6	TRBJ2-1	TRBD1	CASSLQGASVNEQFF	TGTGCCAGCAGTTTACAGGGGGCGTCGGTGAATGAGCAGTTCTTC
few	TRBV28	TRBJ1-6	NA	CASSLSGLSSYNSPLHF	TGTGCCAGCAGTTTATCAGGGCTTAGCTCCTATAATTCACCCCTCCACTTT
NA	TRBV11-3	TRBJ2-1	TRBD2	CASSLELAGGAYNEQFF	TGTGCCAGCAGCTTAGAACTAGCGGGGGGGGCTTACAATGAGCAGTTCTTC
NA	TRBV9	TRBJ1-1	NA	CASSFLGSNTEAFF	TGTGCCAGCAGCTTCTTGGGCTCGAACACTGAAGCTTTCTTT
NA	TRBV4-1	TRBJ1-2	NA	CASSQDREGNYGYTF	TGCGCCAGCAGCCAAGATAGGGAGGGGAACTATGGCTACACCTTC
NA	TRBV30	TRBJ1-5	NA	CAWSSQASGQPQHF	TGTGCCTGGAGTTCGCAGGCGTCAGGGCAGCCCCAGCATTTT
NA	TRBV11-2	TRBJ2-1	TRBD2	CASSSRGDTSYNEQFF	TGTGCCAGCAGCTCGCGGGGGGATACCTCCTACAATGAGCAGTTCTTC
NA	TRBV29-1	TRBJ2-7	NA	CSVGGGTAPYEQYF	TGCAGCGTTGGGGGCGGGACAGCCCCCTACGAGCAGTACTTC
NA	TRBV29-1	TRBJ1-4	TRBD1	CSVLRDRAEKLFF	TGCAGCGTTCTCCGGGACAGGGCGGAAAAACTGTTTTTT
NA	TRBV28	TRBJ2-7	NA	CASSPPGVTEQYF	TGTGCCAGCAGCCCTCCCGGGGTTACCGAGCAGTACTTC
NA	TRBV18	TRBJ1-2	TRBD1	CASSGDRTSYGYTF	TGTGCCAGCTCAGGGGACAGGACTTCCTATGGCTACACCTTC
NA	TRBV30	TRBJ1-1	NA	CAWNNPGRGTEAFF	TGTGCCTGGAACAATCCGGGCAGGGGCACTGAAGCTTTCTTT
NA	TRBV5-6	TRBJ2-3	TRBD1	CASSRGQGPSADTQYF	TGTGCCAGCAGCCGTGGACAGGGCCCTTCGGCAGATACGCAGTATTTT
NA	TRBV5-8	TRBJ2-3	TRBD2	CASSLWPAGGPDTQYF	TGTGCCAGCAGCTTGTGGCCAGCGGGGGGGCCCGATACGCAGTATTTT
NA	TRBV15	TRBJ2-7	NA	CATSFTPGESEQYF	TGTGCCACCAGCTTTACCCCGGGGGAAAGCGAGCAGTACTTC
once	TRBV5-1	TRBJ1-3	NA	CASSLTGGRSGNTIYF	TGCGCCAGCAGCTTGACCGGGGGACGCTCTGGAAACACCATATATTTT
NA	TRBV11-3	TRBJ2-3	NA	CASSSEETDTQYF	TGTGCCAGCAGCTCAGAGGAGACAGATACGCAGTATTTT
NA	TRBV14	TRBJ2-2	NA	CASSQVGGLGTGELFF	TGTGCCAGCAGCCAAGTGGGGGGGCTTGGCACCGGGGAGCTGTTTTTT